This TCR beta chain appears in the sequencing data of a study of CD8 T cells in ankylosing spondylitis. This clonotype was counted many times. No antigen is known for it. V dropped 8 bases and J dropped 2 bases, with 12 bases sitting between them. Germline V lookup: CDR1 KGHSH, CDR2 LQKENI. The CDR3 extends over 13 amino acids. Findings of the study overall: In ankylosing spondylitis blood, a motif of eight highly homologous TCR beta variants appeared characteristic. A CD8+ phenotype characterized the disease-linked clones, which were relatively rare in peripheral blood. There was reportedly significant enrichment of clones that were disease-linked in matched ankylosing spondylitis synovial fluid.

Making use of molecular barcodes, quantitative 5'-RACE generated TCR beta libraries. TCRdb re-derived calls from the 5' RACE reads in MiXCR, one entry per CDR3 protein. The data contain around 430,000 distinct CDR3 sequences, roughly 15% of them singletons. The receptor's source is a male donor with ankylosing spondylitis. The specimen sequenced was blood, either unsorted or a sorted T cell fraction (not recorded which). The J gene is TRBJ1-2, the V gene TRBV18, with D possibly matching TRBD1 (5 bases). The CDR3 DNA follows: TGTGCCAGCAGCCCGGCAGGGAACTATGGCTACACCTTC. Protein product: CASSPAGNYGYTF.